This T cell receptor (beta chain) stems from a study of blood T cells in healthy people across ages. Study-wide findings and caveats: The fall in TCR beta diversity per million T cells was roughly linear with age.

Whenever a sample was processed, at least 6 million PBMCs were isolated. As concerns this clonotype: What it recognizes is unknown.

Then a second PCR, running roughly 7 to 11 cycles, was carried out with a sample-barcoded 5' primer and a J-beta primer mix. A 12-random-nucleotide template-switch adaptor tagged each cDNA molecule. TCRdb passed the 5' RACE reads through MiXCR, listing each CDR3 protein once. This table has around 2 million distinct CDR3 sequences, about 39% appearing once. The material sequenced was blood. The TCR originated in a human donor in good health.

The DNA of the CDR3 is TGCGCCAGCAGCGAAGTCACAGGGCCGGGGATGATGAACACTGAAGCTTTCTTT. Its protein product is CASSEVTGPGMMNTEAFF. The chain is built from TRBV4-3 and TRBJ1-1; D might be TRBD1 (6 bases). Germline values: CDR1 LGHNA, CDR2 YSLEER. V was cut by 5 bases and J by 0 bases, with 22 bases left in between. This CDR3 comprises 18 residues.